This is a list of T cell receptor beta chains from one sample in a study of response to subunit inactivated influenza vaccine. TCRdb called the RT-PCR reads again in MiXCR, with one record for every CDR3 protein. The repertoire consists of 450,000 to 600,000 distinct CDR3 sequences, with approximately 15% occurring once and the leading ten covering less than 4%. Sequences were derived from CD4+ T cells sorted from PBMCs, sampled around 25 months after vaccination. These receptors all stem from a man aged 45 to 70 who received an inactivated influenza vaccine. The CDR3 runs from the conserved cysteine through the conserved F or W. The D gene is left open where the match is weak. The size of a clone is reported for some rows only, either as once, few or many, or as a class for expanded clones.

-	TRBV10-2	TRBJ2-3	few	TGCGCCAGCAGGGCTACAGGGTATAGCACAGATACGCAGTATTTT	CASRATGYSTDTQYF
-	TRBV28	TRBJ2-5	-	TGTGCCAGCAGTGGCCAGCGGAGGGCCGGAGAGACCCAGTACTTC	CASSGQRRAGETQYF
-	TRBV11-2	TRBJ1-1	few	TGTGCCAGCACCCCAAGCCGGGTCCCGAGGGCTGAAGCTTTCTTT	CASTPSRVPRAEAFF
-	TRBV29-1	TRBJ2-1	-	TGCAGCGTCCGGTGGGTTTTAAGCTCCTACAATGAGCAGTTCTTC	CSVRWVLSSYNEQFF
-	TRBV12-3/TRBV12-4	TRBJ1-4	-	TGTGCCAGCAGTTTTCAGCAGGAGAATGAAAAACTGTTTTTT	CASSFQQENEKLFF
TRBD1	TRBV15	TRBJ2-7	-	TGTGCCACCAGCAGGGCGACAGGGCTGAGCTCCTACGAGCAGTACTTC	CATSRATGLSSYEQYF
-	TRBV28	TRBJ1-5	-	TGTGCCAGCAGTTCTCACGGGGGGGGCAATCAGCCCCAGCATTTT	CASSSHGGGNQPQHF
-	TRBV5-1	TRBJ2-5	few	TGCGCCAGCAGCACGCTTGGACAGTCCCAAGAGACCCAGTACTTC	CASSTLGQSQETQYF
-	TRBV7-8	TRBJ2-1	few	TGTGCCAGCAGCTATTCGGTGTACAGCTCCTACAATGAGCAGTTCTTC	CASSYSVYSSYNEQFF
-	TRBV2	TRBJ1-5	-	TGTGCCAGCAGTGCCTCGGGGGGGAATCAGCCCCAGCATTTT	CASSASGGNQPQHF
TRBD1	TRBV4-1	TRBJ2-3	-	TGCGCCAGCAAACCCGTAGGACAGGGGAGGCATACGCAGTATTTT	CASKPVGQGRHTQYF
-	TRBV2	TRBJ2-2	few	TGTGCCAGCAGTGAAGACGGACAGAACACCGGGGAGCTGTTTTTT	CASSEDGQNTGELFF
-	TRBV7-2	TRBJ1-2	few	TGTGCCAGCAGCTTTGGATATACAGGGTTCAATGGCTACACCTTC	CASSFGYTGFNGYTF
-	TRBV12-3/TRBV12-4	TRBJ1-5	-	TGTGCCAGCAGTTTTTACCCGGGGGGGGGCAATCAGCCCCAGCATTTT	CASSFYPGGGNQPQHF
TRBD1	TRBV28	TRBJ1-4	-	TGTGCCAGCAGTTTCACAGGGGGCGCAACTAATGAAAAACTGTTTTTT	CASSFTGGATNEKLFF
-	TRBV6-2/TRBV6-3	TRBJ1-5	-	TGTGCCAGCAGTTACTCAAACCGACCTCCAGGGGAGCGGCAGCCCCAGCATTTT	CASSYSNRPPGERQPQHF
-	TRBV2	TRBJ2-7	-	TGTGCCAGCAGTGTTCAGCACTCCTACGAGCAGTACTTC	CASSVQHSYEQYF
TRBD2	TRBV14	TRBJ2-5	-	TGTGCCAGCAGCCAATATCGAAGCGGGAGAGGACAAGAGACCCAGTACTTC	CASSQYRSGRGQETQYF
-	TRBV3-1	TRBJ1-3	-	TGTGCCAGCAGCCAAGTCGGCGGAAACACCATATATTTT	CASSQVGGNTIYF
-	TRBV30	TRBJ1-5	few	TGTGCCTGGAGTCTCCAAGCCAATCAGCCCCAGCATTTT	CAWSLQANQPQHF
TRBD2	TRBV5-1	TRBJ2-2	once	TGCGCCAGCAGCAGGACTAGCAGGGACACCGGGGAGCTGTTTTTT	CASSRTSRDTGELFF
-	TRBV29-1	TRBJ2-5	few	TGCAGCGTTAAGAAAAGGAACGAGTACCAAGAGACCCAGTACTTC	CSVKKRNEYQETQYF
-	TRBV20-1	TRBJ2-2	many	TGCAGTGCTAGAGATTTCACAAACGCGGGGGAGCTGTTTTTT	CSARDFTNAGELFF
TRBD1	TRBV11-1	TRBJ1-1	-	TGTGCCAGCAGCTTAACAGGGGGGCGAAACACTGAAGCTTTCTTT	CASSLTGGRNTEAFF
-	TRBV12-3/TRBV12-4	TRBJ2-5	few	TGTGCCAGCAGTTTAAGGGCAGAAGAGACCCAGTACTTC	CASSLRAEETQYF
TRBD1	TRBV4-3	TRBJ2-7	few	TGCGCCAGCAGCCAAGCTTTCTTAACCGGGACAGGAGGAACCTACGAGCAGTACTTC	CASSQAFLTGTGGTYEQYF
TRBD1	TRBV30	TRBJ1-2	few	TGTGCCTGGAGTGCCAAGGCAGGGGGCGCATATGGCTACACCTTC	CAWSAKAGGAYGYTF
TRBD1	TRBV5-5	TRBJ1-2	-	TGTGCCAGCAGCTGGGGAAAAACAGGGGAAGGCTACACCTTC	CASSWGKTGEGYTF
-	TRBV6-2/TRBV6-3	TRBJ2-1	many	TGTGCCAGCAGCCCCCCCAACGGGAATGAGCAGTTCTTC	CASSPPNGNEQFF
-	TRBV28	TRBJ1-5	-	TGTGCCAGCATTCTACAGGGCAATCAGCCCCAGCATTTT	CASILQGNQPQHF
TRBD1	TRBV4-1	TRBJ1-2	-	TGCGCCAGCAGCCAGTGGCCTCGACAGGGGAGGGGGGCGGGCTATGGCTACACCTTC	CASSQWPRQGRGAGYGYTF
-	TRBV7-9	TRBJ1-6	-	TGTGCCAGCAGCTTAGAGGACATATCGTATTCACCCCTCCACTTT	CASSLEDISYSPLHF
-	TRBV20-1	TRBJ2-7	-	TGCAGTGCTAGTTTGGTAGCGGTCAACTACGAGCAGTACTTC	CSASLVAVNYEQYF
-	TRBV20-1	TRBJ1-1	-	TGCAGTGCTAGTGTGGGGAAGTCTGAAGCTTTCTTT	CSASVGKSEAFF
-	TRBV20-1	TRBJ1-1	many	TGCAGTGCCAGCCGGCAGTTGAACACTGAAGCTTTCTTT	CSASRQLNTEAFF
-	TRBV28	TRBJ2-7	few	TGTGCCAGCAGCTCCCAGGGTTTTTGGACCTACGAGCAGTACTTC	CASSSQGFWTYEQYF
-	TRBV20-1	TRBJ2-7	many	TGCAGTGCTCGGGGGCCAGGGTTCTACGAGCAGTACTTC	CSARGPGFYEQYF
-	TRBV18	TRBJ2-3	-	TGTGCCAGCTCACCAAGCGGGCTCACAGATACGCAGTATTTT	CASSPSGLTDTQYF
-	TRBV7-8	TRBJ2-3	-	TGTGCCAGCAGGCAACACAGGGTTGTGGGCACAGATACGCAGTATTTT	CASRQHRVVGTDTQYF
-	TRBV2	TRBJ2-1	many	TGTGCCAGCAGTGAAGCGCGCGCGGTCTCCTACAATGAGCAGTTCTTC	CASSEARAVSYNEQFF
-	TRBV27	TRBJ2-1	few	TGTGCCAGCAGGCCGGAGGGCTCCTACAATGAGCAGTTCTTC	CASRPEGSYNEQFF
TRBD2	TRBV3-1	TRBJ2-7	few	TGTGCCAGCAGCCAAGGCCTAGCGGGAGCGAGGGAGCAGTACTTC	CASSQGLAGAREQYF
-	TRBV4-3	TRBJ2-1	-	TGCGCCAGCAGCCAAGCGGTCCTGGGGGGTAGAGCCTACAATGAGCAGTTCTTC	CASSQAVLGGRAYNEQFF
-	TRBV21-1	TRBJ2-2	few	TGTGCCAGCAGCAAGGTCAGGAGGAACACCGGGGAGCTGTTTTTT	CASSKVRRNTGELFF
-	TRBV24-1	TRBJ2-1	few	TGTGCCACCGGCCTTTCGGGTAGTAGAGACAATGAGCAGTTCTTC	CATGLSGSRDNEQFF
TRBD1	TRBV20-1	TRBJ1-2	-	TGCAGTGCCACCGGACAGGTCTATGGCTACACCTTC	CSATGQVYGYTF
TRBD2	TRBV27	TRBJ2-4	-	TGTGCCAGCAGTTTATTCTCAGTATACCCCCGGACTAGCGGAGCCAAAAACATTCAGTACTTC	CASSLFSVYPRTSGAKNIQYF
TRBD2	TRBV5-1	TRBJ2-4	-	TGCGCCAGCAGCTTGGAAGGGACTAGGAAAAACATTCAGTACTTC	CASSLEGTRKNIQYF
TRBD1	TRBV4-3	TRBJ2-5	few	TGCGCCAGCAGCCAAGATCTGGGGACAGGGCCAGAGACCCAGTACTTC	CASSQDLGTGPETQYF
TRBD1	TRBV6-2/TRBV6-3	TRBJ2-7	few	TGTGCCAGCAGTTGGACAGGGTACGAGCAGTACTTC	CASSWTGYEQYF
-	TRBV7-2	TRBJ1-5	-	TGTGCCAGCAGCCCCGGGGGGACTCGGTTTAGCCAGCCCCAGCATTTT	CASSPGGTRFSQPQHF
-	TRBV3-1	TRBJ2-1	-	TGTGCCAGCAGCCAAGATTGGGAGGATTACAATGAGCAGTTCTTC	CASSQDWEDYNEQFF
TRBD1	TRBV10-1	TRBJ2-5	few	TGCGCCAGCAGCAACAGGGGGCTAGAGACCCAGTACTTC	CASSNRGLETQYF
-	TRBV11-2	TRBJ2-2	-	TGTGCCAGCAGCCATCCCGCGGTGACCGGGGAGCTGTTTTTT	CASSHPAVTGELFF
-	TRBV7-2	TRBJ2-7	few	TGTGCCAGCAGCTTAAGGCCCGACAGTCTTGTCTACGAGCAGTACTTC	CASSLRPDSLVYEQYF
TRBD2	TRBV11-1	TRBJ2-1	many	TGTGCCAGCAGCTTGGGGGGTGTGTGGCTAGCGGGGACCAATGAGCAGTTCTTC	CASSLGGVWLAGTNEQFF
TRBD1	TRBV12-3/TRBV12-4	TRBJ1-4	few	TGTGCCAGCAGTTCCCGGTTGGGCAGGGGGGGTGAAAAACTGTTTTTT	CASSSRLGRGGEKLFF
TRBD1	TRBV12-3/TRBV12-4	TRBJ1-2	-	TGTGCCAGCAGCTTAGGGACAGGGTTTGGCTACACCTTC	CASSLGTGFGYTF
TRBD1	TRBV6-1	TRBJ2-5	-	TGTGCCAGCAGTGAAAACAGGGGATCACAAGAGACCCAGTACTTC	CASSENRGSQETQYF